A selection of T cell receptor beta chains follows, all from one sample in a study of blood T cell repertoires in COVID-19. TCRdb keeps only in-frame clones here, not all; method: immunoSEQ multiplex PCR. The table includes approximately 230,000 clones, almost 85% detected once. The sample consisted of PBMCs or T cells enriched from blood (not recorded which). These receptors originate from a man between 40 and 49 years old who had recovered from COVID-19. Each CDR3 is given with its conserved first and last residue. The D gene is left open where the match is weak. Expanded clones are given a class, and other clones once, few, many or no size at all.

V gene	J gene	D gene	clone size	CDR3 DNA	CDR3 protein
TRBV10-1	TRBJ2-2	TRBD1	.	TGCGCCAGCAGTAGAGGGACAGGGGGCCCCACCGGGGAGCTGTTTTTT	CASSRGTGGPTGELFF
TRBV6-5	TRBJ1-2	TRBD1	few	TGTGCCAGCAGTCGGGACGGACAGGTCTATGGCTACACCTTC	CASSRDGQVYGYTF
TRBV28	TRBJ1-5	TRBD1	.	TGTGCCAGCAGCCAGACAGGGGTTCTGGATCAGCCCCAGCATTTT	CASSQTGVLDQPQHF
TRBV6-4	TRBJ1-5	TRBD1	.	TGTGCCAGCAGTGCGCAGGGGGGCAAGAATCAGCCCCAGCATTTT	CASSAQGGKNQPQHF
TRBV7-9	TRBJ2-1	.	.	TGTGCCAGCAGCTTAGGAGGGGGGGCCCCGCCCCAGTTCTTC	CASSLGGGAPPQFF
TRBV6-4	TRBJ1-6	TRBD1	.	TGTGCCAGCAGGGGACAGGGGAGTTCACCCCTCCACTTT	CASRGQGSSPLHF
TRBV11-3	TRBJ2-2	TRBD2	.	TGTGCCAGCAGCTGGACTAGCGGGAGGGCCGGCGAAAGCACCGGGGAGCTGTTTTTT	CASSWTSGRAGESTGELFF
TRBV5-6	TRBJ1-3	.	.	TGTGCCAGCAGCATCAGGGAAAGGTGGAACACCATATATTTT	CASSIRERWNTIYF
TRBV28	TRBJ2-7	TRBD1	.	TGTGCCAGCAAAGTGGGACAGAATTACGAGCAGTACTTC	CASKVGQNYEQYF
TRBV9	TRBJ1-5	.	.	TGTGCCAGCAGCGTAGACGCCAGGAATCAGCCCCAGCATTTT	CASSVDARNQPQHF
TRBV19	TRBJ1-2	.	.	TGTGCCTCGCGGGGGGGCCTCTATGGCTACACCTTC	CASRGGLYGYTF
TRBV4-1	TRBJ2-2	TRBD2	.	TGCGCCAGCAGCCAAGGCCTAGCGGGGGTCGCCGGGGAGCTGTTTTTT	CASSQGLAGVAGELFF
TRBV5-1	TRBJ1-5	TRBD1	.	TGCGCCAGCAGCTTTGACCTTAGACAGGGGTTCCCGCGGCCCCAGCATTTT	CASSFDLRQGFPRPQHF
TRBV7-9	TRBJ2-1	TRBD2	.	TGTGCCAGCAGCTTAGCTTTAGCGGGGGAACACAATGAGCAGTTCTTC	CASSLALAGEHNEQFF
TRBV4-3	TRBJ2-3	TRBD2	.	TGCGCCAGCAGCCAAGAGGGGACTAGCGGGGGAACCAACCCCGTCACAGATACGCAGTATTTT	CASSQEGTSGGTNPVTDTQYF
TRBV7-9	TRBJ1-2	.	once	TGTGCCAGCAGCTTAGCCGACTCCTATGGCTACACCTTC	CASSLADSYGYTF
TRBV30	TRBJ2-3	.	once	TGTGCCTGGAGTGTACCGGGAGTGGGTACAGATACGCAGTATTTT	CAWSVPGVGTDTQYF
TRBV6-5	TRBJ1-4	TRBD1	few	TGTGCCAGCAGGGACAGGGGCGGTAATGAAAAACTGTTTTTT	CASRDRGGNEKLFF
TRBV27	TRBJ1-5	.	.	TGTGCCAGCAGTTTAGGTCCGGGGAATCAGCCCCAGCATTTT	CASSLGPGNQPQHF
TRBV27	TRBJ1-1	.	once	TGTGCCAGCGGCCATGATGGGGCTAGCACTGAAGCTTTCTTT	CASGHDGASTEAFF
TRBV7-8	TRBJ1-2	TRBD1	.	TGTGCCAGCAGCCCCGAGGGGACAGAGTATGGCTACACCTTC	CASSPEGTEYGYTF
TRBV19	TRBJ1-5	.	few	TGTGCCAGTAGTATAATGGGGGCGGCTCAGCCCCAGCATTTT	CASSIMGAAQPQHF
TRBV6-1	TRBJ1-2	TRBD1	.	TGTGCCAGCAGTGAAACGACAGGGGATTATGGCTACACCTTC	CASSETTGDYGYTF
TRBV10-3	TRBJ1-6	.	.	TGTGCCATCAGGTCCCGGGGGGCAAATTCACCCCTCCACTTT	CAIRSRGANSPLHF
TRBV7-2	TRBJ2-2	.	.	TGTGCCAGCAGCGAGCAGGGCACCGGGGAGCTGTTTTTT	CASSEQGTGELFF
TRBV24-1	TRBJ2-7	TRBD1	few	TGTGCCACCAGTGACCGGACAGGGAGTGCGCCCTACGAGCAGTACTTC	CATSDRTGSAPYEQYF
TRBV10-1	TRBJ1-3	.	.	TGCGCCAGCAGTGAGTCGGAGGGGACTGGAAACACCATATATTTT	CASSESEGTGNTIYF
TRBV14	TRBJ1-1	.	.	TGTGCCAGCAGCCAACAGGTTTTTGGTGAAGCTTTCTTT	CASSQQVFGEAFF
TRBV7-2	TRBJ1-1	.	.	TGTGCCAGCAGCAAACAGGGTGGGACTGAAGCTTTCTTT	CASSKQGGTEAFF
TRBV24-1	TRBJ1-5	.	.	TGTGCCACCTCGAGGGGCAATCAGCCCCAGCATTTT	CATSRGNQPQHF
TRBV6-6	TRBJ1-4	TRBD1	.	TGTGCCAGCATTCTCGACAGGGGGCCTGATGAAAAACTGTTTTTT	CASILDRGPDEKLFF
TRBV6-5	TRBJ1-5	.	few	TGTGCCAGCAGTTACTCGAGGAACGGTAATCAGCCCCAGCATTTT	CASSYSRNGNQPQHF
TRBV28	TRBJ1-2	.	.	TGTGCCAGCAGTGCCCGACAAGATGCTAACTATGGCTACACCTTC	CASSARQDANYGYTF
TRBV28	TRBJ1-5	TRBD1	.	TGTGCCAGCAGCTTGATAACCGGGACAGAACAGCCCCAGCATTTT	CASSLITGTEQPQHF
TRBV7-6	TRBJ1-2	.	.	TGTGCCAGCAGCGCTACCATACAGGCTTCGGAGGGCTACACCTTC	CASSATIQASEGYTF
TRBV28	TRBJ1-1	.	.	TGTGCCAGCAGTTGGGCAGGGAGGGACACTGAAGCTTTCTTT	CASSWAGRDTEAFF
TRBV5-8	TRBJ1-4	TRBD1	.	TGTGCCAGCAGCCCCCGGGACAGCTATGAAAAACTGTTTTTT	CASSPRDSYEKLFF
TRBV24-1	TRBJ2-7	TRBD1	.	TGTGCCACCTCCAAGGGGGACAGGGTTTACGAGCAGTACTTC	CATSKGDRVYEQYF
TRBV28	TRBJ2-2	TRBD1	.	TGTGCCAGCAGTTCCTCAACCGGGACAGGGGGCCGGGGCACCGGGGAGCTGTTTTTT	CASSSSTGTGGRGTGELFF
TRBV5-8	TRBJ2-1	.	.	TGTGCCAGCAGCTTGTGGGGGGGCGGGCGAGACAATGAGCAGTTCTTC	CASSLWGGGRDNEQFF
TRBV27	TRBJ2-3	.	.	TGTGCCAGCGCGCGACTCGGGGAGGGCACAGATACGCAGTATTTT	CASARLGEGTDTQYF
TRBV9	TRBJ2-2	TRBD1	.	TGTGCCAGCAGCGTCCTTGGACAGGGGGCTACCGGGGAGCTGTTTTTT	CASSVLGQGATGELFF
TRBV2	TRBJ1-4	.	.	TGTGCCAGCCACGAGAGGAGTGAAAAACTGTTTTTT	CASHERSEKLFF
TRBV11-2	TRBJ1-2	.	.	TGTGCCAGCAGCGCCTGGGGGCTGGGTGGCTACACCTTC	CASSAWGLGGYTF
TRBV7-2	TRBJ2-3	TRBD2	.	TGTGCCAGCAGCTTAAGCGGGGGGGTGTCGGGAGATACGCAGTATTTT	CASSLSGGVSGDTQYF
TRBV7-3	TRBJ2-2	.	.	TGTGCCAGCAGCCGGACAGGAGCGGGTACCGGGGAGCTGTTTTTT	CASSRTGAGTGELFF
TRBV5-1	TRBJ2-3	.	.	TGCGCCAGCAGCCCGGGGTCGCAAAACACAGATACGCAGTATTTT	CASSPGSQNTDTQYF
TRBV10-3	TRBJ2-5	TRBD2	.	TGTGCCATCAGTGCAGAGCGGGGAAGAGAGACCCAGTACTTC	CAISAERGRETQYF
TRBV20-1	TRBJ1-1	.	few	TGCAGTGCCAACATGAACACTGAAGCTTTCTTT	CSANMNTEAFF
TRBV5-1	TRBJ1-2	.	.	TGCGCCAGCAGCTTCCGGCAGGACTATGGCTACACCTTC	CASSFRQDYGYTF
TRBV27	TRBJ2-2	TRBD1	.	TGTGCCAGCAGTAGGAGGGACAGGGGCAGCACCGGGGAGCTGTTTTTT	CASSRRDRGSTGELFF
TRBV9	TRBJ2-2	TRBD2	.	TGTGCCAGCAGCCCGCCGTGGGCGGGGGGGAACACCGGGGAGCTGTTTTTT	CASSPPWAGGNTGELFF
TRBV11-2	TRBJ1-1	.	.	TGTGCCAGCAGCTTCTTACAGGGGAACACTGAAGCTTTCTTT	CASSFLQGNTEAFF